This TCR beta chain was obtained from a study of T cells in Graves' hyperthyroidism and ophthalmopathy (dated by TCRdb to 2018 to 2020). The study in broad terms: Peripheral blood was sampled at the time of initial diagnosis, prior to any treatment. TCR V-J signatures able to tell the groups apart were searched for in a discovery cohort of 95 to 100 patients, of whom 40 to 45 had Graves' ophthalmopathy and more than 55 had stable Graves' hyperthyroidism. The paper describes TCR Vbeta CDR3 sequencing of 140 or so peripheral blood samples, made up of about 40 ophthalmopathy patients, 70 to 75 hyperthyroidism patients and around 17 progressor patients. In addition, the study compared T-cell repertoires in thyroid tissue and in blood from roughly six Graves' hyperthyroidism patients. After blood sampling, hyperthyroidism patients were treated with methimazole at a starting dose of 30 mg daily, and ophthalmopathy patients were treated with high-dose intravenous methylprednisolone. For training and testing, the 80 to 100 patients in the discovery cohort were randomly divided in a 7:3 ratio. Prospective prediction of ophthalmopathy was tested in an independent validation cohort consisting of 18 to 20 hyperthyroidism patients and 15 or so patients who later progressed to ophthalmopathy.

This clonotype was observed at least ten times. Its antigen is currently not known. There are no base qualities to consult, and no much larger clone falls within one base. CDR3 length: 15 amino acids, cysteine to phenylalanine. Only the CDR3 portion is preserved as DNA: 45 bases, with reading frame beginning at the first base. V is shortened by 5 bases, J by 2 bases, and the region joining them spans 18 bases. Reading the germline V gene gives CDR1 SQVTM and CDR2 ANQGSEA. Ophthalmopathy patients had moderately to severely active disease, Clinical Activity Score of at least 3, NOSPECS grade of at least 4, and duration under 3 months. Any patient with an uncontrolled infection, another autoimmune disease, pregnancy or lactation was excluded. Clinical symptoms, serum thyroxine and TRAb, thyroid ultrasound, and orbital computed tomography formed the basis for the diagnoses. PBMCs were separated from 7.5 to 10 ml of fresh peripheral blood using Ficoll-Paque density gradient centrifugation. Total RNA was extracted with Trizol reagent, and quality was checked on an Agilent 2100 Bioanalyzer.

TCR beta CDR3 regions were amplified from RNA transcripts. The first round of RT-PCR for the TCR CDR3 was performed with the HTBI primer set and the Qiagen OneStep RT-PCR kit. Libraries were constructed in a second round of multiplex PCR, after which size selection and purification were performed. Paired-end sequencing of the libraries was performed with 100 bp reads on an Illumina HiSeq2000. Processing in the source paper ran as follows. SOAPnuke was used to process the raw data, removing reads that contained adapters or uncalled bases, had a mean Phred below 15, or lacked an exact match to the constant primer or identifier. High-quality paired reads were merged using COPE v1.2.5, and each unique nucleotide sequence was defined as a clonotype. MiTCR v1.1 was used to align the clonotypes against IMGT TRBV, TRBD and TRBJ reference segments. Only V-J combinations with frequency above 0.0001, covering approximately 99% of repertoires, were analysed. The TCS score was defined as the ratio of F50 (clonal expansion) to E x V (chaos), calculated using BLOSUM62-based TCRdist between CDR3 peptides within each V-J. Welch's t-statistics and random forest reduced 450 to 600 V-J features to roughly 13, which were used in a naive Bayes classifier (R e1071). TCRdb handled the public reads itself, with Q25 trimming in fastp and clone calling in MiXCR, and kept productive beta chains. Rows with a matching CDR3 protein are joined into one entry that keeps the most common DNA and genes. TCRdb, rather than the study authors, made the V and J calls. The sample profile shows 600,000 or so distinct CDR3 sequences; about 14% of them were found once. The ten largest clones add up to roughly an eighth of the sample.

Study-level results and caveats: In validation, progression to ophthalmopathy was predicted by the model with roughly 69% sensitivity and 72.22% specificity, a median of roughly 6.4 months before onset. Ophthalmopathy was separated from stable hyperthyroidism by a 13 V-J signature model, with just over 85% sensitivity and approximately 81% specificity obtained in cross-validation and 80%/75% obtained in testing. Sample size was not statistically predetermined, and investigators were not blinded to group allocation. Most expanded thyroid clonotypes (frequency above 0.001) were also detected in blood, a finding suggesting that blood repertoires may reflect thyroid immune responses.

The source material was blood. The chain was built from TRBV29-1 and TRBJ1-1, and TRBD1 may be the D gene, going by 6 matching bases. The clonotype was recovered from a woman aged 45-65 years with Graves' ophthalmopathy. The nucleotide sequence is given as TGCAGCGTTTTCCCTCGACAGGCGATAAACACTGAAGCTTTCTTT. This gives the protein CSVFPRQAINTEAFF.